The text below deals with one T cell receptor beta chain. Source study methods: Amplification from reference gene primers served as the basis for estimated nucleated cell counts. Sequencing used immunoSEQ multiplex PCR; TCRdb keeps in-frame clones, though not all of them. That table gives V, J and clone size, and the DNA gave D and trimming. This table holds approximately 160,000 clones, about 86% found once. The sample originates from a study of blood T cell repertoires in COVID-19. About the study: COVID-19 samples from acute and convalescent phases originated in the United States, Italy and Spain. Sample material is recorded as cDNA or gDNA derived from T cells, B-cell-depleted T cells, or PBMCs.

This CDR3 comprises 15 residues. The germline V gene has CDR1 KGHSH and CDR2 LQKENI. Germline trimming cut 3 bases from V and 0 bases from J; bases unmatched to any gene: 5. The sequenced material came from peripheral blood. This clonotype originated in a man aged 50 to 60 with active or convalescent COVID-19. V is TRBV18 and J is TRBJ2-7; 7 nucleotides align to TRBD2. The CDR3 protein is CASSPLRGVSYEQYF. The CDR3, as DNA: TGTGCCAGCTCACCTCTCCGGGGGGTCTCCTACGAGCAGTACTTC.